The rows below give T cell receptor beta chains drawn from one sample of a study of early T cells in non-severe SARS-CoV-2 infection. TCRdb analysed the 5' RACE reads with MiXCR anew, one entry per CDR3 protein. The sample shows 80,000 or so distinct CDR3 sequences, roughly 15% of them seen only once. Material for sequencing was whole blood. These receptors all stem from an adult who was a healthcare worker with PCR-confirmed SARS-CoV-2 infection or an uninfected control (not recorded which). Both conserved end residues are part of each CDR3. The D gene is left open where the match is weak. Expanded clones get a size class; other rows say once, few or many, or leave the size out.

d_call j_call clone_size v_call cdr3_aa cdr3_nt
TRBD1 TRBJ2-5 . TRBV7-9 CASSPGQNQETQYF TGTGCCAGCAGCCCGGGACAGAACCAAGAGACCCAGTACTTC
. TRBJ1-2 many TRBV12-3/TRBV12-4 CASSFGQGPRTNGYTF TGTGCCAGCAGTTTTGGGCAGGGCCCACGTACGAATGGCTACACCTTC
TRBD2 TRBJ2-5 . TRBV7-6 CASSSTSGRAAKTQYF TGTGCCAGCAGCTCGACTAGCGGGAGGGCCGCGAAGACCCAGTACTTC
TRBD1 TRBJ1-5 many TRBV12-3/TRBV12-4 CASSLRTGVQPQHF TGTGCCAGCAGTTTAAGGACAGGGGTTCAGCCCCAGCATTTT
. TRBJ2-1 . TRBV12-3/TRBV12-4 CASSFDLEQFF TGTGCCAGCAGTTTCGACCTCGAGCAGTTCTTC
. TRBJ2-3 . TRBV10-1 CASRGDTLTDTQYF TGCGCCAGCAGAGGGGACACTCTCACAGATACGCAGTATTTT
. TRBJ1-4 few TRBV19 CASSGGTTNEKLFF TGTGCCAGTAGCGGGGGGACAACTAATGAAAAACTGTTTTTT
TRBD2 TRBJ2-7 . TRBV10-3 CAISETSGSYEQYF TGTGCCATCAGTGAGACTAGCGGGAGCTACGAGCAGTACTTC
TRBD1 TRBJ1-5 few TRBV28 CASTRGQGGSWQPQHF TGTGCCAGCACTAGGGGACAGGGGGGTTCGTGGCAGCCCCAGCATTTT
. TRBJ1-3 . TRBV28 CASSWGTGISGNTIYF TGTGCCAGCAGTTGGGGGACGGGGATCTCTGGAAACACCATATATTTT
TRBD2 TRBJ2-1 . TRBV7-4 CASSFAGDVYNEQFF TGTGCCAGCAGCTTCGCGGGGGACGTCTACAATGAGCAGTTCTTC
. TRBJ2-4 . TRBV19 CASSMWVLNIQYF TGTGCCAGTAGTATGTGGGTTCTGAACATTCAGTACTTC
. TRBJ1-5 . TRBV6-1 CASRGTSPQHF TGTGCCAGCAGGGGGACCAGCCCCCAGCATTTT
. TRBJ2-7 few TRBV29-1 CSVRGSRTYEQYF TGCAGCGTTAGGGGCTCCCGAACCTACGAGCAGTACTTC
. TRBJ1-2 many TRBV7-2 CASSPSTGRNYGYTF TGTGCCAGCAGCCCCTCTACGGGGCGTAACTATGGCTACACCTTC
. TRBJ2-7 many TRBV7-2 CASSAPLREQYF TGTGCCAGCAGCGCCCCCCTAAGAGAGCAGTACTTC
. TRBJ2-1 few TRBV20-1 CSARLGRLSYNEQFF TGCAGTGCTAGGTTGGGGAGGCTCTCCTACAATGAGCAGTTCTTC
. TRBJ1-1 many TRBV30 CAWRGSGWTEAFF TGTGCCTGGAGGGGCTCAGGGTGGACTGAAGCTTTCTTT
. TRBJ1-6 . TRBV7-9 CASSSDRENSPLHF TGTGCCAGCAGCTCTGATAGGGAGAATTCACCCCTCCACTTT
TRBD2 TRBJ2-1 few TRBV24-1 CATEDGLAGYNEQFF TGTGCCACCGAGGACGGACTAGCGGGTTACAATGAGCAGTTCTTC
. TRBJ1-1 . TRBV11-2 CASSLGGLGEAFF TGTGCCAGCAGCTTAGGGGGGCTGGGTGAAGCTTTCTTT
. TRBJ1-1 few TRBV7-6 CASSPGTQGLTEAFF TGTGCCAGCAGCCCAGGGACCCAGGGACTAACTGAAGCTTTCTTT
TRBD2 TRBJ2-3 . TRBV5-1 CASSSSSGGDTQYF TGCGCCAGCAGCTCCTCTAGCGGGGGCGATACGCAGTATTTT
. TRBJ1-3 many TRBV7-2 CASSLDGTSGNTIYF TGTGCCAGCAGCTTAGACGGGACCTCTGGAAACACCATATATTTT
. TRBJ2-7 . TRBV27 CASSDGRYEQYF TGTGCCAGCAGTGACGGTCGGTACGAGCAGTACTTC